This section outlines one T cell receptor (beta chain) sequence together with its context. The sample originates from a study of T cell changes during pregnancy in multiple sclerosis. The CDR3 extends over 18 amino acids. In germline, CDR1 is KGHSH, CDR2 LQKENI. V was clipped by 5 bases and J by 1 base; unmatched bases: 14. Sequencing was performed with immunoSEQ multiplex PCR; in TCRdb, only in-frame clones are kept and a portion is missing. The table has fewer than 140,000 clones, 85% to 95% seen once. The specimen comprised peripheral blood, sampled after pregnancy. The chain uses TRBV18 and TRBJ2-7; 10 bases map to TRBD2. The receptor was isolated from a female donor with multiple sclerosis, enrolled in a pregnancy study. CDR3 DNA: TGTGCCAGCTCATCTACTCTAGCGGGAGCGGAATTTTCCTACGAGCAGTACTTC. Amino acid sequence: CASSSTLAGAEFSYEQYF. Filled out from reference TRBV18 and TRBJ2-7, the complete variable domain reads NAGVMQNPRHLVRRRGQEARLRCSPMKGHSHVYWYRQLPEEGLKFMVYLQKENIIDESGMPKERFSAEFPKEGPSILRIQQVVRGDSAAYFCASSSTLAGAEFSYEQYFGPGTRLTVT.